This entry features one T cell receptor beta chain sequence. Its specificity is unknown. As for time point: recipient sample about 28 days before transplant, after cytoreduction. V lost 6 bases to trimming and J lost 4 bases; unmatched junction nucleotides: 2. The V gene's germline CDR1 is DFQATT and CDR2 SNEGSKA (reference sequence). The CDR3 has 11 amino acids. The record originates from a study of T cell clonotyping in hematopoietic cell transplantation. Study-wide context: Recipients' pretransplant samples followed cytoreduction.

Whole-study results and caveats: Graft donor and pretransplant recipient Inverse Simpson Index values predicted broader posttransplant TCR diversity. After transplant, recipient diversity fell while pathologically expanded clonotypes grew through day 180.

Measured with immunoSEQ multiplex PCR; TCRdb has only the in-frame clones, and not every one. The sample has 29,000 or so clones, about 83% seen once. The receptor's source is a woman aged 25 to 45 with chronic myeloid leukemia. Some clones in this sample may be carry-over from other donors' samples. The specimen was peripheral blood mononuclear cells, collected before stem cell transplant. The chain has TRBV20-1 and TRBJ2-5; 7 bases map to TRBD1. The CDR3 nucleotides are TGCAGTGCGAGGACAGGAGAGACCCAGTACTTC. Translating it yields CSARTGETQYF.